The next 15 T cell receptor beta chains were all read from a single sample in a study of early T cells in non-severe SARS-CoV-2 infection. TCRdb re-called the 5' RACE reads with MiXCR, one entry per CDR3 protein. The sample comprises fewer than 50,000 distinct CDR3 sequences, 6.1% of which are singletons, and roughly 12% rests with the top ten. Sequences were obtained from whole blood. The origin of the receptors is an adult who was a healthcare worker with PCR-confirmed SARS-CoV-2 infection or an uninfected control (not recorded which).

V gene TRBV2 combines with J gene TRBJ1-4; D might be TRBD1 (5 bases). CDR1 is SNHLY and CDR2 is FYNNEI in the germline V gene. The CDR3 loop spans 14 amino acids. V was clipped by 2 bases and J by 10 bases, with 14 bases between them. The CDR3 bases are TGTGCCAGCAGTGAAATCGGGCCAGGGCCAAAACTGTTTTTT. As protein: CASSEIGPGPKLFF.

V and J are TRBV12-2 and TRBJ2-7; TRBD1 reflects the table's D call only, with no check against the DNA. TRBV12-2 is an annotated pseudogene. CDR3 length equals 15 residues. The CDR3 bases are TGTGCAAGTCGCTTAGCCCCGGGGGCTCCGGTCGAGCAGTACTTC. The encoded protein is CASRLAPGAPVEQYF.

The table lists this clonotype with many counts. The V and J genes are TRBV28 and TRBJ1-2, with D perhaps TRBD1 (5 bases). The CDR3 loop spans 11 amino acids. Germline-derived CDR1 and CDR2 are MDHEN and SYDVKM. Trimming took 8 bases from V and 7 from J, leaving 11 bases between them. This CDR3 is CASRTGLGYTF. DNA for the CDR3: TGTGCCAGCCGGACGGGACTTGGCTACACCTTC.

This clonotype was observed many times. The chain joins TRBV28 to TRBJ2-3, with 7 bases aligning to TRBD2. This CDR3 is built from 16 residues. The V and J ends lost 5 bases and 2 bases, in that order; junction bases with no gene match: 10. CDR1 is MDHEN and CDR2 is SYDVKM in the germline V gene. This chain's CDR3 is CASSPAKRGYTDTQYF. DNA for the CDR3: TGTGCCAGCAGTCCCGCAAAGCGGGGTTACACAGATACGCAGTATTTT. The variable domain in full, with the rest retrieved from reference TRBV28 and TRBJ2-3, is DVKVTQSSRYLVKRTGEKVFLECVQDMDHENMFWYRQDPGLGLRLIYFSYDVKMKEKGDIPEGYSVSREKKERFSLILESASTNQTSMYLCASSPAKRGYTDTQYFGPGTRLTVL.

V is TRBV11-2 and J is TRBJ2-1; 11 bases map to TRBD2. After removal of 5 bases from V and 4 bases from J, the junction contained 4 bases not matched to a gene. The CDR3 runs 15 residues. The germline gives CDR1 SGHAT, CDR2 FQNNGV. The CDR3 DNA reads as TGTGCCAGCAGCCGTAGCGGGGGGGTGTACAATGAGCAGTTCTTC. Residues: CASSRSGGVYNEQFF.

J is TRBJ2-3 and V is TRBV10-1; D unresolved. This CDR3 comprises 14 residues. Per the germline V gene, CDR1 is WNHNN and CDR2 is SYGVQD (reference sequence). V lost 0 bases and J 6 bases, leaving 10 bases between the germline ends. The CDR3 DNA reads as TGCGCCAGCAGTGAGTCCTTCGAGGCGGATACGCAGTATTTT. It specifies CASSESFEADTQYF.

This clonotype was seen only a few times. V and J are TRBV13 and TRBJ2-5, with 7 bases matching TRBD1. Germline assignment: CDR1 PRHDT and CDR2 FYEKMQ (reference sequence). V was clipped by 5 bases and J by 1 base; unmatched bases: 4. The CDR3 runs to 14 residues. CDR3 bases: TGTGCCAGCAGCGAGACAGGGCCCCAAGAGACCCAGTACTTC. Its translation is CASSETGPQETQYF.

In regard to this clonotype: Since no conserved phenylalanine or tryptophan closes the CDR3, a read error is the likely cause. Written as DNA, the CDR3 is TGTGCCTGGAATAAGGACCCAAACTATGGCTACACCTCC. Its protein is CAWNKDPNYGYTS. The genes are TRBV30 and TRBJ1-2; no reliable D call. The CDR3 extends over 13 amino acids. V was shortened by 4 bases and J by 2 bases, with 11 bases between the two germline ends. Germline lookup yields CDR1 GTSNPN and CDR2 SVGIG (reference sequence).

This clonotype was seen many times. The J gene is TRBJ2-7, the V gene TRBV5-4; 7 bases map to TRBD1. Unmatched junction bases numbered 5, after V lost 5 bases and J lost 0 bases. The CDR3 runs to 14 residues. The germline gives CDR1 SGHNT, CDR2 YYREEE (reference sequence). CDR3 in amino acids: CASRPGTDSYEQYF. In DNA form, the CDR3 reads TGTGCCAGCAGACCCGGGACAGACTCCTACGAGCAGTACTTC.

This clonotype was recorded many times. The chain carries TRBV11-2 and TRBJ2-1; 10 nucleotides align to TRBD1. The CDR3 consists of 16 residues. V lost 4 bases to trimming and J lost 2 bases; unmatched junction nucleotides: 5. Germline CDR1 reads SGHAT; CDR2 reads FQNNGV. The CDR3 region is CASSSRTGGTYNEQFF. In DNA form, the CDR3 reads TGTGCCAGCAGCTCCCGGACAGGGGGGACCTACAATGAGCAGTTCTTC.

This clonotype occurred many times. V and J are TRBV5-1 and TRBJ1-4; 7 bases match TRBD1. Unmatched junction bases numbered 10, after V lost 3 bases and J lost 5 bases. CDR3 length equals 16 residues. The germline gives CDR1 SGHRS, CDR2 YFSETQ. The CDR3 sequence is CASSWLGQEKNEKLFF. In DNA, the CDR3 is TGCGCCAGCAGCTGGCTAGGACAGGAGAAAAATGAAAAACTGTTTTTT.

This clonotype has a count of ten or more. CDR3 in DNA: TGCAGTGCGCCCGGGATCCAGGAGGGCTACACCTTC. This gives the protein CSAPGIQEGYTF. V usage is TRBV20-1 and J usage is TRBJ1-2; no firm D call. Germline-derived CDR1 and CDR2 are DFQATT and SNEGSKA (reference sequence). Trimming stripped 6 bases from V and 8 bases from J, with 16 bases between. There are 12 residues in the CDR3.

This clonotype was seen many times. This chain uses TRBV4-1 with TRBJ2-1; possibly TRBD2 for D (6 bases). The CDR3 length is 16 residues. With 3 bases removed from V and 7 bases from J, the gap between germline ends came to 19 bases. The V gene's germline CDR1 is MGHRA and CDR2 YSYEKL. The CDR3 loop is CASSQLAWYLGNEQFF. In nucleotides, the CDR3 is TGCGCCAGCAGCCAGCTAGCGTGGTATTTGGGGAATGAGCAGTTCTTC.

This clonotype was counted only a few times. The gene calls are TRBV6-1 and TRBJ1-5, with a possible D match to TRBD1 (5 bases). CDR3 size: 14 residues. Germline CDR1 MNHNS, CDR2 SASEGT. Trimming pared 7 bases from V and 4 bases from J, leaving 14 bases between. CDR3 residues: CASNGPGGNQPQHF. CDR3 DNA: TGTGCCAGCAATGGACCTGGGGGGAATCAGCCCCAGCATTTT.

This clonotype occurred many times. J is TRBJ1-1 and V is TRBV12-3 or TRBV12-4; the D gene is possibly TRBD1 (5 bases). V lost 6 bases and J lost 6, with 11 bases in between. The CDR3 spans 12 residues. CDR3 sequence (DNA): TGTGCCAGCAGCCCTGGGACGCCTGAAGCTTTCTTT. As protein: CASSPGTPEAFF.